Following are 15 T cell receptor beta chains from one sample sequenced in a study of blood T cell repertoires in COVID-19. Using immunoSEQ multiplex PCR, the repertoire was profiled, and TCRdb retains in-frame clones only, with some absent. The sample yields over 200,000 clones, nearly 85% seen once. Sequencing was performed on peripheral blood. These TCRs come from a woman in her 30s with COVID-19, enrolled during active disease.

J is TRBJ2-3 and V is TRBV15; D possibly corresponds to TRBD2 (6 bases). The V end was cut by 6 bases, the J end by 4 bases, with 8 bases between. The V gene's germline CDR1 is LNHNV and CDR2 YYDKDF (reference sequence). The CDR3 consists of 12 residues. The CDR3 region is CATRGGPDTQYF. In DNA, the CDR3 is TGTGCCACCAGGGGGGGACCAGATACGCAGTATTTT.

The V and J genes are TRBV5-4 and TRBJ2-7; perhaps TRBD1 as D (6 bases). The CDR3 has 15 residues. The germline gives CDR1 SGHNT, CDR2 YYREEE (reference sequence). V shed 0 bases and J shed 6 bases, with 16 bases lying between them. The CDR3 sequence is CASSLDGTTNFEQYF. CDR3 bases: TGTGCCAGCAGCTTGGACGGGACAACAAATTTCGAGCAGTACTTC.

This sequence joins TRBV4-1 and TRBJ2-3, with D hard to call. The length of the CDR3 is 17 residues. The germline V gene has CDR1 MGHRA and CDR2 YSYEKL. The V end was cut by 0 bases, the J end by 0 bases, with 13 bases between. The CDR3 DNA is TGCGCCAGCAGCCAAGACAATAACTTACCCAGCACAGATACGCAGTATTTT. Protein product: CASSQDNNLPSTDTQYF.

This clone has only a few counts. This chain links TRBV6-2 or TRBV6-3 with TRBJ1-6; tentative D call: TRBD1 (6 bases). V was cut by 6 bases and J by 7 bases, with 13 bases left in between. The CDR3 is made up of 14 amino acids. Germline-derived CDR1 and CDR2 are MNHEY and SVGEGT. The CDR3 sequence is CASSSGTKNSPLHF. CDR3 DNA: TGTGCCAGCAGCTCCGGGACAAAGAATTCACCCCTCCACTTT.

This chain joins TRBV27 and TRBJ1-2; no clear D. CDR1 and CDR2 (germline): MNHEY, SMNVEV (reference sequence). The CDR3 runs to 12 residues. V shed 10 bases and J shed 4 bases, with 13 bases lying between them. The CDR3 spells CATSAGSYGYTF. In nucleotides, the CDR3 is TGTGCCACCAGCGCGGGGAGCTATGGCTACACCTTC.

This chain uses TRBV18 with TRBJ2-3; TRBD1 matches 9 bases. The V gene end was trimmed by 11 bases and the J gene end by 5 bases; junction bases not matched to a gene: 5. Germline V lookup: CDR1 KGHSH, CDR2 LQKENI. The CDR3 is 12 amino acids. The CDR3 here is CAGGQGEDTQYF. The DNA for the CDR3 is TGTGCCGGGGGACAGGGTGAAGATACGCAGTATTTT.

The V and J genes are TRBV27 and TRBJ1-1; 9 bases line up with TRBD1. Germline values: CDR1 MNHEY, CDR2 SMNVEV (reference sequence). The CDR3 runs to 14 residues. V lost 5 bases, J lost 2 bases, and 3 bases stayed unmatched. In DNA, the CDR3 is TGTGCCAGCAGTCCGACAGGGGGAAACACTGAAGCTTTCTTT. This sequence encodes CASSPTGGNTEAFF.

On this clone: Compared with germline, one end of the junction differs, possibly owing to a read error. J is TRBJ2-3 and V is TRBV9; 9 bases align to TRBD1. CDR3 length: 13 residues. Germline V gives CDR1 SGDLS, CDR2 YYNGEE. CDR3 sequence: CASSVAGDREVLF. The CDR3 nucleotides are TGTGCCAGCAGCGTAGCTGGGGACAGGGAAGTCCTCTTT.

The chain carries TRBV11-2 and TRBJ2-5; D call uncertain. V was clipped by 0 bases and J by 5 bases, with 22 bases between them. Looked up from germline, CDR1 is SGHAT and CDR2 is FQNNGV. The CDR3 sequence is 18 residues long. This chain's CDR3 is CASSLDPSATPPGETQYF. CDR3 DNA: TGTGCCAGCAGCTTAGACCCTTCGGCAACCCCACCCGGGGAGACCCAGTACTTC. The full variable domain, in which reference TRBV11-2 and TRBJ2-5 provide the parts outside the CDR3, is EAGVAQSPRYKIIEKRQSVAFWCNPISGHATLYWYQQILGQGPKLLIQFQNNGVVDDSQLPKDRFSAERLKGVDSTLKIQPAKLEDSAVYLCASSLDPSATPPGETQYFGPGTRLLVL.

The CDR3, as DNA: TGTGCCAGCAGCTTAGCAGGGGGCGCCCGCTATGGCTACACCTTC. Translating gives CASSLAGGARYGYTF. This sequence joins TRBV7-9 and TRBJ1-2, with 7 bases aligning to TRBD1. The germline V gene has CDR1 SEHNR and CDR2 FQNEAQ (reference sequence). Losses at the gene ends were 0 bases for V and 4 bases for J; bases not matched to a gene: 5. CDR3 size: 15 residues.

The chain recombines TRBV29-1 with TRBJ2-4, with 7 bases lining up with TRBD2. The germline V gene encodes CDR1 SQVTM and CDR2 ANQGSEA. The CDR3 is 13 residues long. V lost 5 bases, J lost 2 bases, and 3 bases stayed unmatched. The CDR3 sequence is CSVSGGSKNIQYF. The CDR3 DNA is TGCAGCGTTTCCGGGGGGTCCAAAAACATTCAGTACTTC.

This chain joins TRBV6-5 and TRBJ2-3, with 8 bases aligning to TRBD1. The CDR3 consists of 15 residues. CDR1 is MNHEY, CDR2 SVGAGI, per germline. After removal of 2 bases from V and 3 bases from J, the junction contained 4 bases not matched to a gene. CDR3 nucleotide sequence: TGTGCCAGCAGTTACGCCAGGGGGCTGACAGATACGCAGTATTTT. Its protein product is CASSYARGLTDTQYF.

The rearrangement joins TRBV7-2 to TRBJ2-7; tentative D call: TRBD2 (5 bases). CDR1 and CDR2 (germline): SGHTA, FQGNSA. Trimming left V 2 bases short and J 5 bases short, with 7 bases between. This CDR3 comprises 12 residues. The CDR3 sequence is CASSLRRDEQYF. CDR3 nucleotide sequence: TGTGCCAGCAGCTTAAGGCGGGACGAGCAGTACTTC. The full variable domain, in which reference TRBV7-2 and TRBJ2-7 provide the parts outside the CDR3, is GAGVSQSPSNKVTEKGKDVELRCDPISGHTALYWYRQSLGQGLEFLIYFQGNSAPDKSGLPSDRFSAERTGGSVSTLTIQRTQQEDSAVYLCASSLRRDEQYFGPGTRLTVT.

The V call is TRBV29-1, the J call TRBJ1-4; 7 bases are shared with TRBD1. CDR1 SQVTM and CDR2 ANQGSEA come from the germline V gene. V lost 4 bases, J lost 7 bases, and 6 bases stayed unmatched. CDR3 length: 13 residues. CDR3 DNA sequence: TGCAGCGTTGGAGCAGGGGGGAGTGAAAAACTGTTTTTT. Translation gives CSVGAGGSEKLFF.

CDR3: CASSVVAGGRGQETQYF. The CDR3 DNA reads as TGTGCCAGCAGCGTAGTTGCGGGGGGGCGTGGACAAGAGACCCAGTACTTC. J is TRBJ2-5 and V is TRBV9, with 9 bases identical to TRBD2. Per the germline V gene, CDR1 is SGDLS and CDR2 is YYNGEE. The CDR3 length is 17 residues. The ends lost 0 bases at V and 2 bases at J; junction bases unmatched: 8.